One and the same sample provided the 23 T cell receptor beta chains below, sequenced in a study of blood T cell repertoires in COVID-19. Libraries were prepared by immunoSEQ multiplex PCR; TCRdb keeps only in-frame clonotypes and omits some of them. The repertoire consists of approximately 280,000 clones, with roughly 89% occurring once and the leading ten covering under 7%. The specimen sequenced was PBMCs or T cells enriched from blood (not recorded which). The receptors shown here come from a woman in her thirties or forties who had recovered from COVID-19.

The chain links TRBV30 to TRBJ1-1; D gene unclear. Germline V lookup: CDR1 GTSNPN, CDR2 SVGIG (reference sequence). The V end was cut by 5 bases, the J end by 1 base, with 8 bases between. CDR3 length equals 12 residues. The DNA of the CDR3 is TGTGCCTGGGGACGGAGGAACACTGAAGCTTTCTTT. The encoded protein is CAWGRRNTEAFF. Complete variable domain (other parts from reference TRBV30 and TRBJ1-1): SQTIHQWPATLVQPVGSPLSLECTVEGTSNPNLYWYRQAAGRGLQLLFYSVGIGQISSEVPQNLSASRPQDRQFILSSKKLLLSDSGFYLCAWGRRNTEAFFGQGTRLTVV.

This chain connects TRBV28 to TRBJ2-4, with 8 bases that match TRBD1. This CDR3 contains 14 residues. Germline CDR1 MDHEN, CDR2 SYDVKM. The trim removed 5 bases at V and 5 bases at J, leaving 5 bases unmatched. CDR3: CASSPWTGQNIQYF. The DNA of the CDR3 is TGTGCCAGCAGTCCGTGGACAGGGCAAAACATTCAGTACTTC.

The V and J genes are TRBV15 and TRBJ2-5; no clear D. Trimming left V 0 bases short and J 4 bases short, with 12 bases between. The germline CDR1 and CDR2 sequences are LNHNV and YYDKDF (reference sequence). The CDR3 length is 15 residues. The CDR3, as DNA: TGTGCCACCAGCAGAGATTGGCAAGTACGAGAGACCCAGTACTTC. It yields the protein CATSRDWQVRETQYF.

The rearrangement joins TRBV18 to TRBJ2-1; 8 bases map to TRBD2. In germline, CDR1 is KGHSH, CDR2 LQKENI. The CDR3 has 19 residues. V was clipped by 2 bases and J by 0 bases; unmatched bases: 12. In DNA form, the CDR3 reads TGTGCCAGCTCACCATCGGTAGCGGGGCACGCCAGCTCCTACAATGAGCAGTTCTTC. Residues: CASSPSVAGHASSYNEQFF.

The CDR3 sequence: CASSFNRVVDTQYF. In nucleotides, the CDR3 is TGTGCCAGCAGCTTTAACAGGGTAGTTGATACGCAGTATTTT. The chain joins TRBV13 to TRBJ2-3, with a possible D match to TRBD1 (6 bases). Germline CDR1 PRHDT, CDR2 FYEKMQ (reference sequence). The CDR3 is 14 residues long. With 3 bases removed from V and 6 bases from J, the gap between germline ends came to 13 bases.

The rearrangement joins TRBV4-3 to TRBJ2-7; 9 bases line up with TRBD2. Germline V gene data show CDR1 as LGHNA and CDR2 as YSLEER. Losses at the gene ends were 4 bases for V and 7 bases for J; bases not matched to a gene: 8. The CDR3 has 14 amino acids. The CDR3 DNA reads TGCGCCAGCAGCCTCGAGCGGGAGGAGCGAGAGCAGTACTTC. It codes for CASSLEREEREQYF.

This chain joins TRBV20-1 and TRBJ2-7; unclear D gene. The CDR3 loop spans 13 amino acids. V gave up 3 bases and J gave up 4 bases, with 13 bases separating them. The germline CDR1 and CDR2 sequences are DFQATT and SNEGSKA (reference sequence). CDR3 loop: CSASPGDLYEQYF. CDR3 DNA: TGCAGTGCTAGTCCTGGAGATCTTTACGAGCAGTACTTC.

The count of this clone is one. The gene calls are TRBV11-1 and TRBJ1-1; no definite D call. Trimming stripped 3 bases from V and 0 bases from J, with 5 bases between. This CDR3 region has 13 residues. Germline values: CDR1 SGHAT, CDR2 FQDESV (reference sequence). CDR3 sequence: CASSFLLNTEAFF. Here the CDR3 DNA reads TGTGCCAGCAGCTTTCTATTGAACACTGAAGCTTTCTTT.

This chain links TRBV7-8 with TRBJ2-7; weak D call: TRBD2 (5 bases). CDR1 and CDR2 from the germline V gene are SGHVS and FQNEAQ. Trimming cost V 1 base and J 6 bases, with 13 bases left between them. This CDR3 has 14 amino acids. The CDR3 DNA reads TGTGCCAGCAGCTTAGTTGAGGGCGTGGGCGAGCAGTACTTC. Encoded protein: CASSLVEGVGEQYF.

A note on this clone: Relative to the germline gene, one junction end is altered; a read error may explain this. The chain links TRBV2 to TRBJ1-5, with D possibly matching TRBD1 (5 bases). Germline V gene sequence: CDR1 SNHLY, CDR2 FYNNEI. CDR3 length: 14 amino acids. CDR3 in amino acids: CANSGAGNNQPQHF. The CDR3 DNA follows: TGTGCCAACAGTGGGGCAGGTAACAATCAGCCCCAGCATTTT. The entire variable domain, with the rest obtained from reference TRBV2 and TRBJ1-5, is as follows: EPEVTQTPSHQVTQMGQEVILRCVPISNHLYFYWYRQILGQKVEFLVSFYNNEISEKSEIFDDQFSVERPDGSNFTLKIRSTKLEDSAMYFCANSGAGNNQPQHFGDGTRLSIL.

The chain uses TRBV12-3 or TRBV12-4 and TRBJ1-1; D is ambiguous. There are 12 residues in the CDR3. V was clipped by 7 bases and J by 6 bases, with 12 bases between them. The CDR3 coding sequence is TGTGCCAGCACCCCAAAGGGAGCTGAAGCTTTCTTT. It encodes CASTPKGAEAFF.

V and J are TRBV19 and TRBJ2-1; 11 nucleotides line up with TRBD2. Germline V gene lookup returns CDR1 LNHDA and CDR2 SQIVND (reference sequence). This CDR3 comprises 14 residues. Germline trimming cut 7 bases from V and 8 bases from J; bases unmatched to any gene: 7. The CDR3 reads CASMPTSGRDEQFF. CDR3 in DNA: TGTGCCAGTATGCCTACTAGCGGGAGAGATGAGCAGTTCTTC. Looking up the rest from reference TRBV19 and TRBJ2-1 gives the full variable domain: DGGITQSPKYLFRKEGQNVTLSCEQNLNHDAMYWYRQDPGQGLRLIYYSQIVNDFQKGDIAEGYSVSREKKESFPLTVTSAQKNPTAFYLCASMPTSGRDEQFFGPGTRLTVL.

This rearrangement joins TRBV7-9 to TRBJ2-3; possible D gene TRBD1, 6 bases. Germline V CDR1 and CDR2: SEHNR, FQNEAQ (reference sequence). Trimming removed 5 bases from V and 3 bases from J, with 18 bases in between. This CDR3 is built from 16 residues. The DNA for the CDR3 is TGTGCCAGCAGCCATTACGGACAGTCCCCAACAGATACGCAGTATTTT. Translating it yields CASSHYGQSPTDTQYF.

Remarks on this clone: Other DNA sequences in this specimen translate into the identical CDR3. The chain uses TRBV15 and TRBJ2-7; TRBD1 agrees at 9 bases. Germline CDR1 reads LNHNV; CDR2 reads YYDKDF (reference sequence). V shed 3 bases, J shed 5 bases, and the junction held 2 bases outside the gene matches. This CDR3 has 13 amino acids. CDR3 residues: CATSRDRGHEQYF. In DNA form, the CDR3 reads TGTGCCACCAGCAGGGACAGGGGTCACGAGCAGTACTTC.

A few counts support this clone. This rearrangement joins TRBV28 to TRBJ2-7, with 10 bases aligning to TRBD2. V was clipped by 8 bases and J by 4 bases; unmatched bases: 11. The CDR3 consists of 15 residues. Germline lookup yields CDR1 MDHEN and CDR2 SYDVKM. CDR3 amino acids: CASGRLAGVSYEQYF. The CDR3 coding sequence is TGTGCCAGCGGACGGCTAGCGGGAGTCTCGTACGAGCAGTACTTC.

This chain links TRBV12-5 with TRBJ1-5; the match to TRBD1 covers 7 bases. The CDR3 has 14 residues. J lost 7 bases, V lost 2 bases, and 5 bases had no gene match. The V gene's germline CDR1 is LGHNT and CDR2 FRNRAP. CDR3 sequence: CASGLPRGEQPQHF. In DNA form, the CDR3 reads TGTGCTAGTGGTTTGCCCAGGGGGGAGCAGCCCCAGCATTTT.

In nucleotides, the CDR3 is TGTGCCAGCAGCCCCTCGGCGGAGGCTCGGGAGCTGTTTTTT. It encodes CASSPSAEARELFF. V gene TRBV7-2 combines with J gene TRBJ2-2; D is perhaps TRBD2 (5 bases). Looked up from germline, CDR1 is SGHTA and CDR2 is FQGNSA. The CDR3 covers 14 residues. V was pared by 5 bases and J by 9 bases, with 16 bases between.

V usage is TRBV20-1 and J usage is TRBJ2-5, with D maybe TRBD2 (6 bases). Trimming cost V 3 bases and J 1 base, with 12 bases left between them. Germline V CDR1 and CDR2: DFQATT, SNEGSKA (reference sequence). The CDR3 spans 14 residues. CDR3 protein: CSASPGLLQETQYF. CDR3 nucleotides: TGCAGTGCTAGTCCGGGACTCCTCCAAGAGACCCAGTACTTC.

The V and J genes are TRBV7-3 and TRBJ2-1, with D possibly matching TRBD1 (6 bases). Germline-derived CDR1 and CDR2 are SGHTA and FQGTGA. V was pared by 4 bases and J by 4 bases, with 14 bases between. The CDR3 has 15 residues. This CDR3 is CASSSKPGQYNEQFF. CDR3 DNA sequence: TGTGCCAGCAGCTCCAAACCAGGACAGTACAATGAGCAGTTCTTC.

The chain has TRBV7-8 and TRBJ2-7; TRBD1 is a possible D gene (6 bases). V lost 5 bases to trimming and J lost 6 bases, with 23 bases between them. Germline CDR1 is SGHVS and CDR2 is FQNEAQ. The CDR3 runs 16 residues. The CDR3 spells CASSNTWGRGSREQYF. CDR3 bases: TGTGCCAGCAGCAATACCTGGGGCAGGGGTTCGCGCGAGCAGTACTTC.

This chain links TRBV6-5 with TRBJ1-2; maybe TRBD1 (5 bases). The CDR3 consists of 13 residues. Germline CDR1 and CDR2: MNHEY and SVGAGI. Trimming cost V 5 bases and J 2 bases, with 9 bases left between them. The CDR3 here is CASSRTPNYGYTF. CDR3 nucleotide sequence: TGTGCCAGCAGTCGGACACCGAACTATGGCTACACCTTC.

This chain joins TRBV7-3 and TRBJ2-2, with 8 bases matching TRBD2. The germline V gene has CDR1 SGHTA and CDR2 FQGTGA. Trimming at V came to 3 bases and at J to 3 bases, leaving 6 bases not matched to a gene. The CDR3 extends over 16 amino acids. CDR3 sequence reads: CASSFTSGGYTGELFF. CDR3 sequence (DNA): TGTGCCAGCAGCTTCACTAGCGGAGGTTACACCGGGGAGCTGTTTTTT.

Notes on this clone: At one end, the junction sequence differs from germline, possibly due to a read error. J is TRBJ2-2 and V is TRBV7-7; 7 nucleotides line up with TRBD2. Looked up from germline, CDR1 is SSHAT and CDR2 is FNYEAQ (reference sequence). CDR3 length: 17 amino acids. CDR3 residues: CASSLAPVRAGAGELFF. For the CDR3, the DNA is TGTGCTAGCAGCTTAGCGCCCGTTAGGGCGGGGGCCGGGGAGCTGTTTTTT.